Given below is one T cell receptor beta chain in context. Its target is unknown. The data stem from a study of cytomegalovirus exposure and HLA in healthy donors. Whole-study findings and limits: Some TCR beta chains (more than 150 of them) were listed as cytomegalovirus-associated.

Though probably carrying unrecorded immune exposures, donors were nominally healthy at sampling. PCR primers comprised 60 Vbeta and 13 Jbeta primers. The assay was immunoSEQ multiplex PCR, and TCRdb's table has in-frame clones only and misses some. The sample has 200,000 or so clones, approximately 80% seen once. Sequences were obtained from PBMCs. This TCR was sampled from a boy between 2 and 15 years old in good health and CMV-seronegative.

The chain's CDR3 is CASSLAPRTNTGELFF. The CDR3 nucleotides are TGTGCCAGCAGCTTAGCGCCCAGGACGAACACCGGGGAGCTGTTTTTT. J is TRBJ2-2 and V is TRBV7-9; D is ambiguous. CDR3 size: 16 residues. V lost 0 bases, J lost 0 bases, and 8 bases lay in between. From germline, CDR1 is SEHNR and CDR2 FQNEAQ (reference sequence). The whole variable domain, filled in from reference TRBV7-9 and TRBJ2-2, reads DTGVSQNPRHKITKRGQNVTFRCDPISEHNRLYWYRQTLGQGPEFLTYFQNEAQLEKSRLLSDRFSAERPKGSFSTLEIQRTEQGDSAMYLCASSLAPRTNTGELFFGEGSRLTVL.